These 12 T cell receptor beta chains originate from one sample sequenced in a study of cytomegalovirus exposure and HLA in healthy donors. Researchers ran the PCR with 60 Vbeta and 13 Jbeta primers. Sequencing used immunoSEQ multiplex PCR; TCRdb keeps in-frame clones, though not all of them. The table lists around 190,000 clones, roughly 77% of them singletons. The specimen was PBMCs. These receptor sequences come from a man aged 25 to 45 in good health and CMV-seropositive.

V gene TRBV19 combines with J gene TRBJ1-6, with D possibly matching TRBD1 (5 bases). This CDR3 is 16 amino acids long. From germline, CDR1 is LNHDA and CDR2 SQIVND (reference sequence). Between the trimmed V and J ends, which lost 7 bases and 0 bases, there was a span of 13 bases. The CDR3 coding sequence is TGTGCCAGTATCGACAGATCGAGCTCCTATAATTCACCCCTCCACTTT. Translated: CASIDRSSSYNSPLHF.

The chain carries TRBV27 and TRBJ1-6, with TRBD1 as a possible D gene (6 bases). The CDR3 loop spans 16 amino acids. Per germline, CDR1 MNHEY and CDR2 SMNVEV (reference sequence). The V end lost 1 base, the J end lost 9 bases, and 16 bases lay between the germline ends. Here the CDR3 reads CASSLLLGRGGSPLHF. The CDR3, as DNA: TGTGCCAGCAGTTTATTATTAGGGAGGGGGGGTTCACCCCTCCACTTT.

This clone was seen a handful of times. The chain is built from TRBV29-1 and TRBJ2-2; 10 bases map to TRBD2. Germline V CDR1 and CDR2: SQVTM, ANQGSEA. The CDR3 runs 13 residues. Trimming at V came to 5 bases and at J to 6 bases, leaving 3 bases not matched to a gene. The CDR3 bases are TGCAGCGTTTCTAGCGGGAGTGCCGGGGAGCTGTTTTTT. It codes for CSVSSGSAGELFF.

V is TRBV5-8 and J is TRBJ1-1, with D uncertain. Germline CDR1 and CDR2: SGHTS and YDEGEE. The CDR3 covers 14 residues. V shed 1 base and J shed 0 bases, with 7 bases lying between them. The CDR3 DNA reads as TGTGCCAGCAGCTTGACAGTAATGAACACTGAAGCTTTCTTT. Amino acids: CASSLTVMNTEAFF.

The chain carries TRBV7-2 and TRBJ2-4, with D tentatively TRBD1 (5 bases). The V gene's germline CDR1 is SGHTA and CDR2 FQGNSA. The CDR3 is 13 residues long. V dropped 1 base and J dropped 5 bases, with 6 bases sitting between them. The CDR3, as DNA: TGTGCCAGCAGCTTAGGGACACAAAACATTCAGTACTTC. Translated, it gives CASSLGTQNIQYF.

V usage is TRBV7-2 and J usage is TRBJ1-1; D remains unclear. V lost 5 bases to trimming and J lost 7 bases, with 11 bases between them. The germline gives CDR1 SGHTA, CDR2 FQGNSA. This CDR3 is 12 amino acids long. CDR3 residues: CASSPIDSEAFF. For the CDR3, the DNA is TGTGCCAGCAGCCCTATCGATAGTGAAGCTTTCTTT. The variable domain in full, completed from reference TRBV7-2 and TRBJ1-1, reads GAGVSQSPSNKVTEKGKDVELRCDPISGHTALYWYRQSLGQGLEFLIYFQGNSAPDKSGLPSDRFSAERTGGSVSTLTIQRTQQEDSAVYLCASSPIDSEAFFGQGTRLTVV.

The chain employs TRBV29-1 and TRBJ1-2; 7 bases align to TRBD1. The CDR3 spans 16 residues. CDR1 is SQVTM, CDR2 ANQGSEA, per germline. V trimming: 1 base; J trimming: 2 bases; junction bases outside the gene matches: 10. The CDR3 coding sequence is TGCAGCGTTGAAGGCACACCAGACAGGGCAAACTATGGCTACACCTTC. Translated, it gives CSVEGTPDRANYGYTF.

The chain joins TRBV30 to TRBJ1-2; the match to TRBD1 covers 9 bases. Germline CDR1 is GTSNPN and CDR2 is SVGIG (reference sequence). V trimming: 4 bases; J trimming: 8 bases; junction bases outside the gene matches: 11. There are 14 residues in the CDR3. The CDR3 sequence: CAWKTGDRVGGYTF. Written as DNA, the CDR3 is TGTGCCTGGAAAACGGGGGACAGGGTCGGAGGCTACACCTTC. Together with reference TRBV30 and TRBJ1-2, the CDR3 gives the full variable domain: SQTIHQWPATLVQPVGSPLSLECTVEGTSNPNLYWYRQAAGRGLQLLFYSVGIGQISSEVPQNLSASRPQDRQFILSSKKLLLSDSGFYLCAWKTGDRVGGYTFGSGTRLTVV.

This clone was seen more than once but under ten times. Other DNA variants within this sample encode the same CDR3. CDR3 sequence reads: CASSLVGAASGGQETQYF. The CDR3 coding sequence is TGCGCCAGCAGCTTGGTAGGGGCGGCTAGCGGGGGCCAAGAGACCCAGTACTTC. The J gene is TRBJ2-5, the V gene TRBV5-1, with 10 bases lining up with TRBD2. J lost 1 base, V lost 0 bases, and 9 bases had no gene match. The germline V gene encodes CDR1 SGHRS and CDR2 YFSETQ. The CDR3 is 18 amino acids.

V is TRBV29-1 and J is TRBJ2-7, with 8 bases aligning to TRBD2. This CDR3 has 14 amino acids. V was pared by 4 bases and J by 1 base, with 6 bases of the junction left unmatched. CDR1 and CDR2 from the germline V gene are SQVTM and ANQGSEA. The DNA of the CDR3 is TGCAGCGTTGCTGGACTAGCCCAATCCTACGAGCAGTACTTC. Its protein product is CSVAGLAQSYEQYF.

This chain links TRBV2 with TRBJ2-1; TRBD1 might be the D (5 bases). Germline CDR1 is SNHLY and CDR2 is FYNNEI. Trimming removed 10 bases from V and 5 bases from J, with 18 bases in between. The CDR3 length is 14 residues. CDR3 coding DNA: TGTGCCACCAGAATCCCAGGGAATGACAATGAGCAGTTCTTC. Translating gives CATRIPGNDNEQFF.

The chain recombines TRBV29-1 with TRBJ2-5; 7 bases are a match to TRBD1. This CDR3 region has 11 residues. Germline CDR1 SQVTM, CDR2 ANQGSEA. The V and J ends lost 6 bases and 8 bases, in that order; junction bases with no gene match: 6. CDR3 bases: TGCAGCGTCCAGGGGGTCGGAACCCAGTACTTC. This sequence encodes CSVQGVGTQYF.